This T cell receptor beta chain was profiled in a study of blood T cell repertoires in COVID-19. V was shortened by 5 bases and J by 6 bases, with 13 bases between the two germline ends. Germline loops: CDR1 SGHTA, CDR2 FQGNSA. CDR3 length equals 14 residues. TCRdb keeps only in-frame clones here, not all; method: immunoSEQ multiplex PCR. This table holds over 120,000 clones, approximately 90% found once. This rearrangement joins TRBV7-2 to TRBJ1-4; D not certain. This sequence originates from a man aged 60 to 75 with active or convalescent COVID-19. Sequencing was performed on peripheral blood. CDR3 amino acids: CASSPRRTDEKLFF. Here the CDR3 DNA reads TGTGCCAGCAGCCCTCGACGGACTGATGAAAAACTGTTTTTT.